The T cell receptor beta chain under discussion was sequenced for a study of OX40 agonist ivuxolimab in advanced cancers. Study-level information: Among those treated, three patients had partial responses, one with hepatocellular carcinoma and two with cutaneous melanoma.

A history of autoimmune disease or systemic immunosuppression excluded patients. Germline V gene sequence: CDR1 SEHNR, CDR2 FQNEAQ (reference sequence). V was shortened by 5 bases and J by 2 bases, with 18 bases between the two germline ends. The CDR3 sequence is 16 residues long. Method: immunoSEQ multiplex PCR; TCRdb's copy keeps in-frame clones and lacks some. Here the sample spans tens of thousands of clones, 86% being singletons. This chain connects TRBV7-9 to TRBJ2-5; D is tentatively TRBD1 or TRBD2 (5 bases each). This specimen was CD4+ or CD8+ T cells sorted from blood, taken in a trial of the OX40 agonist ivuxolimab. The sequence derives from an adult with an advanced solid tumor such as melanoma, head and neck, liver or kidney cancer. The CDR3 loop is CASSPPVLGEQETQYF. The CDR3 bases are TGTGCCAGCAGCCCGCCTGTACTGGGGGAACAAGAGACCCAGTACTTC.